This TCR beta chain was documented in a study of early stage breast cancer tumors. Sequencing used immunoSEQ multiplex PCR; TCRdb keeps in-frame clones, though not all of them. In the table there are almost 55,000 clones, 75% to 95% of which are singletons. Looked up from germline, CDR1 is SGHVS and CDR2 is FNYEAQ. The CDR3 runs 17 residues. The ends lost 1 base at V and 1 base at J; junction bases unmatched: 9. The sequenced material came from blood. This sequence was found in an older person with breast cancer. V usage is TRBV7-6 and J usage is TRBJ1-1, with TRBD1 identical over 7 bases. The DNA of the CDR3 is TGTGCCAGCAGCTTAGTACTGTCGACAGGGAAGAACACTGAAGCTTTCTTT. Translated, it gives CASSLVLSTGKNTEAFF.